The entry that follows covers one T cell receptor (beta chain) sequence. Its antigen remains unknown. These data belong to a study of shared clonotypes between healthy human individuals. Study-level findings and limits: Clonotypes shared by all four donors outscored non-shared clonotypes in generation probability. Donor clonotype sharing was expected to depend on sequencing depth.

The CDR3 contains 16 residues. Germline V gene data show CDR1 as SGHNT and CDR2 as YENEEA. Trimming took off 3 bases at V and 2 bases at J, with 16 bases between the two ends. The protocol was immunoSEQ multiplex PCR, while the TCRdb copy is restricted to in-frame clones and leaves out a portion. The profile covers approximately 2,300,000 clones, with around 90% appearing a single time and approximately 0.41% taken by the ten largest. Source material: naive CD4+ T cells from PBMCs. As for subset: CD45RA+ positively selected. This rearrangement joins TRBV11-3 to TRBJ2-5; a possible D gene is TRBD2 (6 bases). The source is a man between 18 and 29 years old in good health. Some clones in this sample may be carry-over from other donors' samples. The CDR3 DNA sequence: TGTGCCAGCAGCTTGGGGACTTCAGTGGGGCAAGAGACCCAGTACTTC. This codes for CASSLGTSVGQETQYF.